The following is a T cell receptor (beta chain) sequence with its context. The target antigen is unknown. Blood got drawn at baseline, again on cycle 4 day 1, and then on cycle 7 day 1. This table comes from immunoSEQ multiplex PCR, and its TCRdb copy is limited to in-frame clones, with some not included. The sample carries fewer than 100,000 clones, around 90% recorded once. This sample is part of a study of OX40 agonist ivuxolimab in advanced cancers. Across the study: Those treated in dose escalation had hepatocellular carcinoma, melanoma, renal cell cancer or head and neck cancer.

Study-level results: More expanded clones were found, on average, in CD8+ than in CD4+ T cells. Low normalized clonal expansion also occurred in some nonresponding patients.

The material was CD4+ or CD8+ T cells sorted from blood, obtained in a trial of the OX40 agonist ivuxolimab. The receptor was derived from an adult with an advanced solid tumor such as melanoma, head and neck, liver or kidney cancer.

The CDR3 sequence is CASSRLAGETQYF. CDR3 DNA: TGCGCCAGCAGCCGACTAGCAGGAGAGACCCAGTACTTC. V usage is TRBV4-3 and J usage is TRBJ2-5; TRBD2 agrees at 7 bases. CDR3 length: 13 amino acids. The germline gives CDR1 LGHNA, CDR2 YSLEER. After removal of 4 bases from V and 4 bases from J, the junction contained 3 bases not matched to a gene.